This T cell receptor (beta chain) was identified in a study of shared clonotypes between healthy human individuals. Study observations and caveats: Naive CD4 clonotypes were shared across several donors at roughly 5%. Donor scarcity curtailed the genetic and exposure-history diversity represented herein. Estimated clonotype richness was generally higher in naive than memory subsets.

Germline values: CDR1 MGHRA, CDR2 YSYEKL. The V and J ends lost 1 base and 1 base respectively, with 9 bases between them. The CDR3 runs to 15 residues. Sequencing was performed with immunoSEQ multiplex PCR; in TCRdb, only in-frame clones are kept and a portion is missing. The sample holds about 2.3 million clones, around 93% seen once. As concerns this clone: Its antigen remains unknown. Other DNA sequences from this sample encode an identical CDR3 as well.

Sequencing was done on a sample of naive CD4+ T cells from PBMCs. Subset of the sample: CD45RA+ positively selected. The receptor comes from a man between 18 and 35 years old in good health. Some clones in this sample may be carry-over from other donors' samples. The chain couples TRBV4-1 to TRBJ2-3; D is perhaps TRBD2 (7 bases). CDR3 loop: CASSQVGGRTDTQYF. The CDR3 DNA follows: TGCGCCAGCAGCCAAGTGGGGGGGCGCACAGATACGCAGTATTTT.